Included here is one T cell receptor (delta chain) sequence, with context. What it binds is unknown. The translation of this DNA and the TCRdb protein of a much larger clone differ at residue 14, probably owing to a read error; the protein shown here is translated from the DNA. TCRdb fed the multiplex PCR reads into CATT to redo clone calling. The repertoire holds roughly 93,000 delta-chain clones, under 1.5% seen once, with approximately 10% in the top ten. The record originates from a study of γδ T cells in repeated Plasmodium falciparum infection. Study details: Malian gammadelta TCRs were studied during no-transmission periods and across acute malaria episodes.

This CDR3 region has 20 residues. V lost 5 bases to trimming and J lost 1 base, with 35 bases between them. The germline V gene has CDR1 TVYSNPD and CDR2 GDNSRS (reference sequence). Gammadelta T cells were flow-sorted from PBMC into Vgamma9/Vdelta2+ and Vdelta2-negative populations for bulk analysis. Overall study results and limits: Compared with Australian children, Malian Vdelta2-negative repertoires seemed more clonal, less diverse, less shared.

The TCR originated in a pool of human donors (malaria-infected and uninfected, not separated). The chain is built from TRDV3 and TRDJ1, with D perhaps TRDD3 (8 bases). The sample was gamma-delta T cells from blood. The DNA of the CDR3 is TGTGCCCTATTCCGCCTTCCTCGATGGGGGATGATGGCGGGCACCGATAAACTCATCTTT. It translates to CALFRLPRWGMMAGTDKLIF.